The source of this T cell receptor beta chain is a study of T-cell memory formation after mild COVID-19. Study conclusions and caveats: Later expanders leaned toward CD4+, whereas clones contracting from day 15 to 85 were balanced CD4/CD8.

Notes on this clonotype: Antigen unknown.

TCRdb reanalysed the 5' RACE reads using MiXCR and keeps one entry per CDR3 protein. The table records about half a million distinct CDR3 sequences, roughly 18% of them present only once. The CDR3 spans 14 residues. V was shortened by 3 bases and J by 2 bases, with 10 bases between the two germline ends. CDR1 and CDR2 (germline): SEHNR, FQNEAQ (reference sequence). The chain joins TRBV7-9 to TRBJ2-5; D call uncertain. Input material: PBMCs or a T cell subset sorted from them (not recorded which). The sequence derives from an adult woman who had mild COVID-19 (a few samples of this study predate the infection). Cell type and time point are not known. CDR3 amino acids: CASSFYPSQETQYF. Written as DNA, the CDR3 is TGTGCCAGCAGCTTTTATCCCAGTCAAGAGACCCAGTACTTC.